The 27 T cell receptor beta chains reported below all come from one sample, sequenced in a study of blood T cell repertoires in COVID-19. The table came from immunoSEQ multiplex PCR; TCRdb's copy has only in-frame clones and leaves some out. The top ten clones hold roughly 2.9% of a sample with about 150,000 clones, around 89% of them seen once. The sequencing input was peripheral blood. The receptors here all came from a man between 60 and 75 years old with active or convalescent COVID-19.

The CDR3 DNA reads TGTGCCAGCAGTTCCTCCGCCGGGGAATTGCGCAATGAGCAGTTCTTC. Protein sequence: CASSSSAGELRNEQFF. The J gene is TRBJ2-1, the V gene TRBV27; D might be TRBD2 (5 bases). Germline CDR1 reads MNHEY; CDR2 reads SMNVEV (reference sequence). The CDR3 totals 16 residues. Trimming removed 4 bases from V and 6 bases from J, with 19 bases in between.

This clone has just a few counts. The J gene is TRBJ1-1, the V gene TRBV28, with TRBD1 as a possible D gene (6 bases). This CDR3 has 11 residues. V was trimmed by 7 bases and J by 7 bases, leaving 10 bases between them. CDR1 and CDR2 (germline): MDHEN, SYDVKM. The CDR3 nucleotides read TGTGCCAGCACCCAGGGGTTTGAAGCTTTCTTT. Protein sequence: CASTQGFEAFF.

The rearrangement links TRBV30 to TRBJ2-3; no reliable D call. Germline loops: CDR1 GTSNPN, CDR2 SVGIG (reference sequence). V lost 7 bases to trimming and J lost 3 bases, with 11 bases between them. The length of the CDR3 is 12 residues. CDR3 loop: CAFRARTDTQYF. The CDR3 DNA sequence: TGTGCCTTCCGAGCCCGGACAGATACGCAGTATTTT.

This chain's CDR3 is CASSGGANEKLFF. DNA for the CDR3: TGTGCCAGCTCCGGGGGAGCTAATGAAAAACTGTTTTTT. The gene calls are TRBV12-3 or TRBV12-4 and TRBJ1-4, with D possibly being TRBD1 (5 bases). The CDR3 has 13 amino acids. V lost 8 bases, J lost 3 bases, and 10 bases lay in between.

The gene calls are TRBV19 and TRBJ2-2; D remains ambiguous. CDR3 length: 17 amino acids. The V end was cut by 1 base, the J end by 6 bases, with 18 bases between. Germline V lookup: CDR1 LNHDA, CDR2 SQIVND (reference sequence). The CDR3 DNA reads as TGTGCCAGTAGTATAGTTACTGCATCGGGTAGCCCCGGGGAGCTGTTTTTT. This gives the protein CASSIVTASGSPGELFF.

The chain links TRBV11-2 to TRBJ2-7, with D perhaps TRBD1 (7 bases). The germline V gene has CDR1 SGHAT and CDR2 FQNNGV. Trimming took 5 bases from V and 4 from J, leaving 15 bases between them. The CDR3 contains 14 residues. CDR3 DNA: TGTGCCAGCAGCGCGGGACAGTCTCTTTACGAGCAGTACTTC. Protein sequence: CASSAGQSLYEQYF.

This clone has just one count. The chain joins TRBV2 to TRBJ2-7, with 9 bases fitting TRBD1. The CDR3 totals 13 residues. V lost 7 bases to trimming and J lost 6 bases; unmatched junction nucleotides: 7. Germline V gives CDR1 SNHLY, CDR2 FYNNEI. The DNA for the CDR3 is TGTGCCAGCACCCGACAGGGGGAAGGCGAGCAGTACTTC. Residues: CASTRQGEGEQYF.

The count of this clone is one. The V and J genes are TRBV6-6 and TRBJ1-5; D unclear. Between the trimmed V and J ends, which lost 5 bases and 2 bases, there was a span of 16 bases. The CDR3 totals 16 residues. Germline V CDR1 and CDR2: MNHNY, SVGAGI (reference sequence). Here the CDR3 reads CASSPGAQARNQPQHF. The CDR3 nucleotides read TGTGCCAGCAGTCCGGGAGCGCAGGCGCGCAATCAGCCCCAGCATTTT.

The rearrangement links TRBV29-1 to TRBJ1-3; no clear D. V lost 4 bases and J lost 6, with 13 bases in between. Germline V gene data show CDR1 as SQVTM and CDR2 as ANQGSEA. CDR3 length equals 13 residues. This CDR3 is CSVAGEGENTIYF. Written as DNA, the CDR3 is TGCAGCGTTGCCGGGGAAGGCGAAAACACCATATATTTT.

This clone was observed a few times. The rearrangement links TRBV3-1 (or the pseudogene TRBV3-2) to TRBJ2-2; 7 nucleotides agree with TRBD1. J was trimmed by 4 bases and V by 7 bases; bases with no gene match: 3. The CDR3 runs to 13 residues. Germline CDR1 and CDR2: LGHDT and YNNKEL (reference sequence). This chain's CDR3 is CASNNRGTGELFF. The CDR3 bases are TGTGCCAGCAACAACAGGGGCACCGGGGAGCTGTTTTTT.

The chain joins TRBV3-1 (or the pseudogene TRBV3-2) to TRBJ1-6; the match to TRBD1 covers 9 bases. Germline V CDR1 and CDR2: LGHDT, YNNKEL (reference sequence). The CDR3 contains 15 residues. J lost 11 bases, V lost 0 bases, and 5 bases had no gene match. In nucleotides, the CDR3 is TGTGCCAGCAGCCAAGAGGGGACAGGGCGACCACCCCTCCACTTT. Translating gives CASSQEGTGRPPLHF.

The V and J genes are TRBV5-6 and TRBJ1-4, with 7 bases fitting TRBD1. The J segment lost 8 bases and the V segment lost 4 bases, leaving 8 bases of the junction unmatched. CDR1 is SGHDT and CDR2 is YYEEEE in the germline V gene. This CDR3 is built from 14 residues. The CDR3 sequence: CASSLRGLGEKLFF. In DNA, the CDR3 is TGTGCCAGCAGCCTAAGGGGGCTGGGAGAAAAACTGTTTTTT.

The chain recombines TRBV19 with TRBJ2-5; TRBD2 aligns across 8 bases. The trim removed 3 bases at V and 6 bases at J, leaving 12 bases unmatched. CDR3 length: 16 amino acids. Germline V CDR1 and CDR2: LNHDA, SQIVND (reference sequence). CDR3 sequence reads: CASSIKLPGGPKTQYF. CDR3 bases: TGTGCCAGTAGTATCAAACTCCCGGGGGGGCCCAAGACCCAGTACTTC.

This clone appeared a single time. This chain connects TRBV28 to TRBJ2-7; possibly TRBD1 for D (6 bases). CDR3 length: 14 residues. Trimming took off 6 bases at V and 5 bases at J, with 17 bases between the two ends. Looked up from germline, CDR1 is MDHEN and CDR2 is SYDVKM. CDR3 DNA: TGTGCCAGCAGCAACAACAGGGCGGTGGACGAGCAGTACTTC. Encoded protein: CASSNNRAVDEQYF.

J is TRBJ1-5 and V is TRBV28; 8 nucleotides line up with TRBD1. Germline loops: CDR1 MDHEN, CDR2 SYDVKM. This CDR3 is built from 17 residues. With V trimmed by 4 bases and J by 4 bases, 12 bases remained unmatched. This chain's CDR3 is CASSSARTGGTNQPQHF. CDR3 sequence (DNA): TGTGCCAGCAGTTCCGCGCGAACAGGGGGAACAAATCAGCCCCAGCATTTT.

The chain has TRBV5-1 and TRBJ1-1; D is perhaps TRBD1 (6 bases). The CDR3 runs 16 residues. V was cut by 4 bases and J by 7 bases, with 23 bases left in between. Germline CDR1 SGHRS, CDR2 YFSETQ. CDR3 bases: TGCGCCAGCAGCCCCGGGGGGGGTTTCCGGACAGATGAAGCTTTCTTT. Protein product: CASSPGGGFRTDEAFF.

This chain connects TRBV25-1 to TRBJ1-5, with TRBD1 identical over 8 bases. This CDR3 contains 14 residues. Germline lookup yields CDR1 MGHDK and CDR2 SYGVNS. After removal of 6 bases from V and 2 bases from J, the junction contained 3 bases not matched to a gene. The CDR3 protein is CASSQGAGNQPQHF. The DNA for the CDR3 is TGTGCCAGCAGCCAGGGGGCAGGCAATCAGCCCCAGCATTTT.

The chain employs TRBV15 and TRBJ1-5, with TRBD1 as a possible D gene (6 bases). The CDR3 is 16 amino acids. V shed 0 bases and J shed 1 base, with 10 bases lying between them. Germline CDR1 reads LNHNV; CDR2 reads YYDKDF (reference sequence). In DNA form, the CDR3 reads TGTGCCACCAGCAGAGATGGGCAGGGGAGCAATCAGCCCCAGCATTTT. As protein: CATSRDGQGSNQPQHF.

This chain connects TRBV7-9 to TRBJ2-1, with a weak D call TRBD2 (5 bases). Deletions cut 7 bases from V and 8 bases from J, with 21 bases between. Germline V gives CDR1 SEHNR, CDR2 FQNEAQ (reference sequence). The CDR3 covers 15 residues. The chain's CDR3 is CASTPPGDGLDEQFF. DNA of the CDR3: TGTGCCAGCACCCCACCCGGGGATGGATTGGATGAGCAGTTCTTC.

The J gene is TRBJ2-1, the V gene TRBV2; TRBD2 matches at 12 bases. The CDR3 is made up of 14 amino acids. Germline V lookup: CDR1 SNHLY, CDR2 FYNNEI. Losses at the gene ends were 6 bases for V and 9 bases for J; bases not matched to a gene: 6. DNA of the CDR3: TGTGCCAGCAGCGCTAGCGGGAGGGCCGCTGAGCAGTTCTTC. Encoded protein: CASSASGRAAEQFF.

The CDR3 region is CASGQGRINYGYTF. In DNA form, the CDR3 reads TGCGCCAGTGGACAGGGGCGGATAAACTATGGCTACACCTTC. The J gene is TRBJ1-2, the V gene TRBV5-1; TRBD1 matches at 9 bases. In germline, CDR1 is SGHRS, CDR2 YFSETQ. This CDR3 spans 14 amino acids. V shed 8 bases and J 2 bases; nucleotides not matched to a gene: 7.

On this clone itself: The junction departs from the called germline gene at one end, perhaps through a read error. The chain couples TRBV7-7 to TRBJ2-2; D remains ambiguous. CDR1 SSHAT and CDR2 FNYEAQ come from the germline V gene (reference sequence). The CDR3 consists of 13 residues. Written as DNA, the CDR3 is TGTGCTAGCAGCTTGACTGTCACCGGGGAGCTGTTTTTT. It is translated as CASSLTVTGELFF.

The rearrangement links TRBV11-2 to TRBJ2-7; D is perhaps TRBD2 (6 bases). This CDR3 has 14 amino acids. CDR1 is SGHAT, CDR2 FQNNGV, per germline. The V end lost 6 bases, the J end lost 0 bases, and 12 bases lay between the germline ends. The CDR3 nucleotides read TGTGCCAGCAGTTCCGGAGGGAGCTCCTACGAGCAGTACTTC. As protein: CASSSGGSSYEQYF.

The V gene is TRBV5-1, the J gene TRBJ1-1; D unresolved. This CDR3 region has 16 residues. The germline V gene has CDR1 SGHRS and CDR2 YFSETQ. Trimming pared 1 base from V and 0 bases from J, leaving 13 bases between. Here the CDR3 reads CASSLNRPPMNTEAFF. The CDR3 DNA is TGCGCCAGCAGCTTGAACAGACCCCCTATGAACACTGAAGCTTTCTTT.

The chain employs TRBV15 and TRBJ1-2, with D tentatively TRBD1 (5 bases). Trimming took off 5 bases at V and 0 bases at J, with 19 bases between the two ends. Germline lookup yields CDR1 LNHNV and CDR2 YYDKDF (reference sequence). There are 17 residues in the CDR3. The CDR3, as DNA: TGTGCCACCAGCGGTGACAGAGACCCTAGAGCTAACTATGGCTACACCTTC. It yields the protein CATSGDRDPRANYGYTF.

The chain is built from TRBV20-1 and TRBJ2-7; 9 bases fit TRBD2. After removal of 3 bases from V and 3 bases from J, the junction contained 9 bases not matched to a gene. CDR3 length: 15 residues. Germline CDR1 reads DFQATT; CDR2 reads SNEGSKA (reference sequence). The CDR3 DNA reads TGCAGTGCTAGTCGTAGCGGGAGATCTCTCTACGAGCAGTACTTC. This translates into CSASRSGRSLYEQYF.

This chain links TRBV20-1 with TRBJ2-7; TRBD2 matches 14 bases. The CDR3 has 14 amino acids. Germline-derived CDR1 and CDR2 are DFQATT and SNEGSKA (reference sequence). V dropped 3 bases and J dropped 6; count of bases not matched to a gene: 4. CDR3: CSASPGLAGVEQYF. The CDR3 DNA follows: TGCAGTGCTAGTCCGGGACTAGCGGGAGTCGAGCAGTACTTC.